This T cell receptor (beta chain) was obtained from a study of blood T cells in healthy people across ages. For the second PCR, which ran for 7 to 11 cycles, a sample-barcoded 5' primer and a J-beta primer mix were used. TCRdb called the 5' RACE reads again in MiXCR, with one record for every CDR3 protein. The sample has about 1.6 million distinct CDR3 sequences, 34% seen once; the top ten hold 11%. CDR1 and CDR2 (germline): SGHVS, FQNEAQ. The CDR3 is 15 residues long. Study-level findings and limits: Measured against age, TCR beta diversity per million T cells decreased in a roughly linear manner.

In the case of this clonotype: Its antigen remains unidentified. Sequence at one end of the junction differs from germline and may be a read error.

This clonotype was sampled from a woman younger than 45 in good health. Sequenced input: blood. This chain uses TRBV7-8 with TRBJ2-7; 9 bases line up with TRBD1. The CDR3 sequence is CDSSLGTGSRGEQYF. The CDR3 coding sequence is TGTGACAGCAGCTTAGGGACAGGGAGTAGAGGCGAGCAGTACTTC.